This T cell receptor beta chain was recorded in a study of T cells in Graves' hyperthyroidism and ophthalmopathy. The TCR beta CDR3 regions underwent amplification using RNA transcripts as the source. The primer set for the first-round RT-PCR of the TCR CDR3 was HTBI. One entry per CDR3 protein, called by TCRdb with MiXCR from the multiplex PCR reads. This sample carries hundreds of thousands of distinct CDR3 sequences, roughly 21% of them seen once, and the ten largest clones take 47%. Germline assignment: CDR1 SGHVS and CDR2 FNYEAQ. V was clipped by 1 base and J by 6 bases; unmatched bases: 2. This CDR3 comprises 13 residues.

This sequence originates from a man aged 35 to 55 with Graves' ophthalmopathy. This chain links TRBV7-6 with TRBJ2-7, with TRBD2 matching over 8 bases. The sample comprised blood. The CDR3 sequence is CASSLVAGSEQYF. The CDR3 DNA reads TGTGCCAGCAGCTTAGTAGCGGGATCCGAGCAGTACTTC.